These T cell receptor beta chains were read from a single sample in a study of T cells in Graves' hyperthyroidism and ophthalmopathy. TCRdb reanalysed the multiplex PCR reads using MiXCR and keeps one entry per CDR3 protein. Of 300,000 to 400,000 distinct CDR3 sequences in the sample, about 20% were seen once. Sequenced sample: blood. The receptors originated from a woman aged 45-65 years with Graves' hyperthyroidism. The CDR3 runs from the conserved cysteine through the conserved F or W. Each record gives: J gene, V gene, D gene, clone size, CDR3 DNA, CDR3 protein. D genes are given only for firm matches. Size values are once, few and many counts, or a class for expanded clones, and some rows have none.

TRBJ2-1 | TRBV5-6 | TRBD1 | - | TGTGCCAGCAGCCCCAGGACAGGGGGCGCCTACAATGAGCAGTTCTTC | CASSPRTGGAYNEQFF
TRBJ2-5 | TRBV13 | TRBD2 | many | TGTGCCAGCAGCTTATGGGGGTCGAGACTAGCGGGGATCTTCCAAGAGACCCAGTACTTC | CASSLWGSRLAGIFQETQYF
TRBJ2-1 | TRBV18 | - | - | TGTGCCAGCTCACGGGAAAACTCCAATGAGCAGTTCTTC | CASSRENSNEQFF
TRBJ2-5 | TRBV28 | - | few | TGTGCCAGCAGCCACGGGGCCCAGTACTTC | CASSHGAQYF
TRBJ2-5 | TRBV7-2 | TRBD2 | few | TGTGCCAGCAGCCTCAGCCGGGGGGGACGCGAGACCCAGTACTTC | CASSLSRGGRETQYF
TRBJ2-3 | TRBV7-3 | TRBD2 | - | TGTGCCAGCAGCTTGCGAATAGCGGGGGGGCCGGATACGCAGTATTTT | CASSLRIAGGPDTQYF
TRBJ1-1 | TRBV2 | - | once | TGTGCCAGCAGTGCAGGGCTCCCTGAAGCTTTCTTT | CASSAGLPEAFF
TRBJ1-1 | TRBV3-1 | - | many | TGTGCCAGCAGCCAATCAGGGGCGATGTACACTGAAGCTTTCTTT | CASSQSGAMYTEAFF
TRBJ2-2 | TRBV20-1 | - | few | TGCAGTGCTGTTCCCAGGGTAACCGGGGAGCTGTTTTTT | CSAVPRVTGELFF
TRBJ2-3 | TRBV12-3/TRBV12-4 | TRBD2 | many | TGTGCCAGCGCCCCTACCGGAACTAGCGGGCACGGAGATACGCAGTATTTT | CASAPTGTSGHGDTQYF
TRBJ2-2 | TRBV4-1 | - | few | TGCGCCAGCAGGAAAGTGGGGGGGCGTATCACCGGGGAGCTGTTTTTT | CASRKVGGRITGELFF
TRBJ2-7 | TRBV28 | TRBD2 | few | TGTGCCAGCACCAACCCGGCGGGAGGGGTCTACGAGCAGTACTTC | CASTNPAGGVYEQYF
TRBJ2-1 | TRBV20-1 | TRBD2 | many | TGCAGTGCTAGGGGGGGACTAGGGTCCCACAATGAGCAGTTCTTC | CSARGGLGSHNEQFF
TRBJ2-7 | TRBV7-8 | TRBD1 | - | TGTGCCAGCACCCATTGGACAGGGCGCTACGAGCAGTACTTC | CASTHWTGRYEQYF
TRBJ1-3 | TRBV7-2 | - | - | TGTGCCAGCAGCCCTCGAGGAGGGTGGGGAAACACCATATATTTT | CASSPRGGWGNTIYF
TRBJ2-3 | TRBV7-3 | - | once | TGTGCCAGCAGCCTGCTGGGGGCGGGGGACGATACGCAGTATTTT | CASSLLGAGDDTQYF